The clone carrying this T cell receptor (beta chain) has a handful of counts. Its antigen remains unidentified. A sample-barcoded 5' primer and a J-beta primer mix were used in a second PCR of roughly 7 to 12 cycles. TCRdb redid the calling of the 5' RACE reads with MiXCR, one entry per CDR3 protein. The sample records some 640,000 distinct CDR3 sequences, approximately 30% being singletons. This entry comes from a study of blood T cells in healthy people across ages. General study results and limits: The fall in TCR beta diversity per million T cells was roughly linear with age. Donor CMV status was unknown, possibly confounding expanded clonotype changes.

CDR1 and CDR2 from the germline V gene are DFQATT and SNEGSKA (reference sequence). This CDR3 has 16 amino acids. With V trimmed by 3 bases and J by 6 bases, 4 bases remained unmatched. The sequence came from a woman older than 75 in good health. Sequences were obtained from blood. The V gene is TRBV20-1, the J gene TRBJ2-2, with 16 bases matching TRBD2. The CDR3 protein is CSARGTSGGAPGELFF. CDR3 nucleotide sequence: TGCAGTGCTAGGGGGACTAGCGGGGGGGCCCCCGGGGAGCTGTTTTTT.